Each of the 31 T cell receptor beta chains below was sequenced from the same sample in a study of blood T cell repertoires in COVID-19. Sequenced by immunoSEQ multiplex PCR; TCRdb stores in-frame clones only, minus some. This table has about 72,000 clones, about four fifths appearing once. Sequencing was carried out using peripheral blood. The receptors were gathered from a human donor in a cohort sampled during active COVID-19.

This clone was seen once. The chain joins TRBV19 to TRBJ2-7, with TRBD1 matching 9 bases. Germline V gene data show CDR1 as LNHDA and CDR2 as SQIVND (reference sequence). The CDR3 has 14 residues. The V gene end was trimmed by 6 bases and the J gene end by 4 bases; junction bases not matched to a gene: 7. CDR3 amino acids: CASRSGQGGYEQYF. CDR3 in DNA: TGTGCCAGTAGGTCGGGACAGGGCGGGTACGAGCAGTACTTC.

The chain carries TRBV13 and TRBJ1-3; D unresolved. The germline CDR1 and CDR2 sequences are PRHDT and FYEKMQ (reference sequence). V was shortened by 0 bases and J by 0 bases, with 9 bases between the two germline ends. The CDR3 runs to 16 residues. The CDR3 protein is CASSLGLGPSGNTIYF. CDR3 DNA sequence: TGTGCCAGCAGCTTAGGCCTAGGTCCCTCTGGAAACACCATATATTTT.

This rearrangement joins TRBV15 to TRBJ1-2, with a possible D match to TRBD1 (5 bases). Trimming pared 1 base from V and 8 bases from J, leaving 14 bases between. CDR1 is LNHNV and CDR2 is YYDKDF in the germline V gene (reference sequence). The CDR3 contains 14 residues. The CDR3 DNA follows: TGTGCCACCAGCAGAGTGGGGGAGGTACGGGGCTACACCTTC. It yields the protein CATSRVGEVRGYTF.

This clone appeared once. The gene calls are TRBV6-1 and TRBJ1-2; D is possibly TRBD1 (5 bases). The ends were cut back, 2 bases at V and 8 bases at J, with 15 bases in the middle. Germline CDR1 MNHNS, CDR2 SASEGT. The CDR3 extends over 14 amino acids. CDR3 sequence: CASSETYQGLGYTF. The DNA of the CDR3 is TGTGCCAGCAGTGAAACTTATCAGGGCCTCGGCTACACCTTC.

The chain recombines TRBV5-1 with TRBJ1-6, with 10 bases fitting TRBD1. There are 17 residues in the CDR3. CDR1 is SGHRS, CDR2 YFSETQ, per germline. The V segment lost 4 bases and the J segment 7 bases; nucleotides outside the gene matches: 11. The CDR3 bases are TGCGCCAGCAGCGGAGTTAGACAGGGGGCCGGGAATTCACCCCTCCACTTT. Translation: CASSGVRQGAGNSPLHF.

CDR3 residues: CASSYSRATGVTEAFF. As DNA, the CDR3 is TGTGCCAGCAGTTACTCGAGGGCGACAGGGGTAACTGAAGCTTTCTTT. The chain carries TRBV6-5 and TRBJ1-1, with 8 bases that match TRBD1. Losses at the gene ends were 0 bases for V and 5 bases for J; bases not matched to a gene: 8. This CDR3 comprises 16 residues. Germline-derived CDR1 and CDR2 are MNHEY and SVGAGI.

The chain couples TRBV7-6 to TRBJ1-4, with TRBD1 identical over 9 bases. The CDR3 consists of 17 residues. Germline CDR1 reads SGHVS; CDR2 reads FNYEAQ. V shed 4 bases, J shed 6 bases, and the junction held 12 bases outside the gene matches. The CDR3 is CASSSYPGQGYDEKLFF. CDR3 sequence (DNA): TGTGCCAGCAGCTCCTACCCGGGACAGGGCTACGATGAAAAACTGTTTTTT.

The chain joins TRBV19 to TRBJ2-3; D is unresolved. CDR3 length: 11 amino acids. The germline CDR1 and CDR2 sequences are LNHDA and SQIVND (reference sequence). V lost 6 bases, J lost 5 bases, and 6 bases lay in between. CDR3 in amino acids: CASRFRDTQYF. The DNA of the CDR3 is TGTGCCAGTAGGTTCAGAGATACGCAGTATTTT.

In DNA, the CDR3 is TGTGCCAGCAGCTGGGAGGGTGGAGGGGAATTCCACGAGCAGTACTTC. Its translation is CASSWEGGGEFHEQYF. The rearrangement links TRBV5-6 to TRBJ2-7, with 7 nucleotides matching TRBD2. The CDR3 extends over 16 amino acids. From germline, CDR1 is SGHDT and CDR2 YYEEEE. V shed 3 bases, J shed 5 bases, and the junction held 14 bases outside the gene matches.

This chain links TRBV18 with TRBJ2-7; 7 positions match TRBD1. CDR1 is KGHSH, CDR2 LQKENI, per germline. The CDR3 sequence is 13 residues long. With V trimmed by 3 bases and J by 3 bases, 2 bases remained unmatched. The DNA for the CDR3 is TGTGCCAGCTCACCCCGGGACAGCTACGAGCAGTACTTC. This sequence encodes CASSPRDSYEQYF.

This chain uses TRBV4-2 with TRBJ2-5, with TRBD2 matching 10 bases. The CDR3 extends over 23 amino acids. Germline loops: CDR1 LGHNA, CDR2 YNFKEQ. V dropped 3 bases and J dropped 4; count of bases not matched to a gene: 29. The CDR3 protein is CASSQRLSASGGRAPGLGETQYF. For the CDR3, the DNA is TGTGCCAGCAGCCAGAGGTTGTCGGCTAGCGGGGGCCGGGCTCCGGGGTTAGGAGAGACCCAGTACTTC.

V gene TRBV19 combines with J gene TRBJ1-2; D gene unclear. The CDR3 loop spans 12 amino acids. In germline, CDR1 is LNHDA, CDR2 SQIVND (reference sequence). The V and J ends lost 8 bases and 8 bases respectively, with 15 bases between them. This chain's CDR3 is CASHGQEWGYTF. The CDR3 region has the DNA TGTGCCAGTCATGGTCAGGAATGGGGCTACACCTTC.

This chain joins TRBV7-9 and TRBJ2-1; D uncertain. This CDR3 region has 14 residues. Trimming stripped 2 bases from V and 9 bases from J, with 14 bases between. Germline lookup yields CDR1 SEHNR and CDR2 FQNEAQ (reference sequence). CDR3 residues: CASSLPPNTIEQFF. In DNA form, the CDR3 reads TGTGCCAGCAGCTTACCCCCGAACACCATTGAGCAGTTCTTC.

This clone was counted only a few times. The chain combines TRBV6-6 with TRBJ2-7, with D possibly matching TRBD1 (7 bases). Germline CDR1 MNHNY, CDR2 SVGAGI (reference sequence). The ends were cut back, 6 bases at V and 6 bases at J, with 15 bases in the middle. The length of the CDR3 is 13 residues. Written as DNA, the CDR3 is TGTGCCAGCAGGGTAAACAGGGGAGGCGAGCAGTACTTC. Its protein is CASRVNRGGEQYF.

The rearrangement joins TRBV6-2 or TRBV6-3 to TRBJ2-7; D is possibly TRBD2 (5 bases). The CDR3 loop spans 15 amino acids. The germline gives CDR1 MNHEY, CDR2 SVGEGT. V was trimmed by 4 bases and J by 0 bases, leaving 13 bases between them. CDR3 sequence: CASSSPGISSYEQYF. CDR3 coding DNA: TGTGCCAGCAGTTCGCCGGGGATCAGCTCCTACGAGCAGTACTTC.

J is TRBJ1-2 and V is TRBV4-2, with 7 bases lining up with TRBD1. This CDR3 spans 15 amino acids. Germline assignment: CDR1 LGHNA and CDR2 YNFKEQ. V was pared by 7 bases and J by 4 bases, with 12 bases of the junction left unmatched. The CDR3 reads CASTPHRGLPYGYTF. The DNA of the CDR3 is TGTGCCAGCACCCCACACAGGGGTCTGCCCTATGGCTACACCTTC.

The chain links TRBV6-5 to TRBJ2-7; a possible D gene is TRBD1 (5 bases). The V gene's germline CDR1 is MNHEY and CDR2 SVGAGI. Trimming stripped 11 bases from V and 5 bases from J, with 19 bases between. The CDR3 loop spans 13 amino acids. The CDR3 loop reads CAASIGREDEQYF. The CDR3, as DNA: TGTGCCGCCAGCATCGGCAGGGAAGACGAGCAGTACTTC.

The chain carries TRBV6-5 and TRBJ2-2; 8 nucleotides match TRBD2. CDR3 length equals 14 residues. The ends lost 7 bases at V and 5 bases at J; junction bases unmatched: 6. Germline CDR1 MNHEY, CDR2 SVGAGI. CDR3 DNA sequence: TGTGCCAGCATTTGGGCTAGCGGGACCGGGGAGCTGTTTTTT. Its protein is CASIWASGTGELFF.

This clone was counted a single time. The chain uses TRBV29-1 and TRBJ1-2; 8 bases are a match to TRBD1. V was pared by 2 bases and J by 7 bases, with 9 bases of the junction left unmatched. Looked up from germline, CDR1 is SQVTM and CDR2 is ANQGSEA. This CDR3 is 14 amino acids long. CDR3 sequence: CSVETSTGAGGYTF. The CDR3 DNA sequence: TGCAGCGTTGAAACCTCGACAGGGGCGGGTGGCTACACCTTC.

V is TRBV25-1 and J is TRBJ1-2; 7 positions match TRBD1. In germline, CDR1 is MGHDK, CDR2 SYGVNS. V trimming: 3 bases; J trimming: 4 bases; junction bases outside the gene matches: 11. This CDR3 region has 16 residues. This chain's CDR3 is CASSDPKQGPTYGYTF. The DNA of the CDR3 is TGTGCCAGCAGTGACCCCAAACAGGGGCCGACCTATGGCTACACCTTC.

The chain carries TRBV19 and TRBJ2-2, with TRBD1 matching 8 bases. The CDR3 spans 16 residues. The ends lost 0 bases at V and 4 bases at J; junction bases unmatched: 4. Germline CDR1 reads LNHDA; CDR2 reads SQIVND (reference sequence). The CDR3 DNA reads TGTGCCAGTAGTATAGAGGGGACAGGCCTCACCGGGGAGCTGTTTTTT. Its protein product is CASSIEGTGLTGELFF.

The chain links TRBV5-6 to TRBJ1-2; tentative D call: TRBD1 (6 bases). V lost 1 base and J lost 6, with 13 bases in between. This CDR3 spans 14 amino acids. From germline, CDR1 is SGHDT and CDR2 YYEEEE. In DNA, the CDR3 is TGTGCCAGCAGCTTGAGCGGCAGGGGAGATGGCTACACCTTC. Protein sequence: CASSLSGRGDGYTF.

This chain uses TRBV5-1 with TRBJ1-2, with D perhaps matching TRBD1 (5 bases). Germline CDR1 is SGHRS and CDR2 is YFSETQ. The length of the CDR3 is 15 residues. Trimming cost V 4 bases and J 8 bases, with 21 bases left between them. CDR3 DNA: TGCGCCAGCAGCCTTGGAGACAGTTCTTTTCAGGGCTACACCTTC. Translation gives CASSLGDSSFQGYTF.

The V gene is TRBV10-3, the J gene TRBJ2-2; 8 bases map to TRBD1. Germline-derived CDR1 and CDR2 are ENHRY and SYGVKD. The CDR3 has 15 residues. Unmatched junction bases numbered 7, after V lost 5 bases and J lost 5 bases. CDR3 sequence reads: CAISQQGAGTGELFF. As DNA, the CDR3 is TGTGCCATCAGTCAGCAGGGGGCGGGGACCGGGGAGCTGTTTTTT.

This rearrangement joins TRBV5-1 to TRBJ2-1, with 7 bases matching TRBD2. This CDR3 has 15 amino acids. The germline CDR1 and CDR2 sequences are SGHRS and YFSETQ. Germline trimming cut 1 base from V and 5 bases from J; bases unmatched to any gene: 6. The CDR3 region has the DNA TGCGCCAGCAGCTTGAAACGGGGGGACCACAATGAGCAGTTCTTC. Protein: CASSLKRGDHNEQFF. The variable domain in full, with the rest retrieved from reference TRBV5-1 and TRBJ2-1, is KAGVTQTPRYLIKTRGQQVTLSCSPISGHRSVSWYQQTPGQGLQFLFEYFSETQRNKGNFPGRFSGRQFSNSRSEMNVSTLELGDSALYLCASSLKRGDHNEQFFGPGTRLTVL.

The V and J genes are TRBV4-3 and TRBJ1-6; D gene unclear. The germline V gene has CDR1 LGHNA and CDR2 YSLEER. The V end was cut by 0 bases, the J end by 6 bases, with 9 bases between. The CDR3 totals 15 residues. The CDR3 DNA reads as TGCGCCAGCAGCCAAGATACGCGGGTTAATTCACCCCTCCACTTT. Translating gives CASSQDTRVNSPLHF.

V and J are TRBV15 and TRBJ1-6; unclear D gene. The germline CDR1 and CDR2 sequences are LNHNV and YYDKDF (reference sequence). V gave up 0 bases and J gave up 1 base, with 7 bases separating them. The CDR3 totals 16 residues. As DNA, the CDR3 is TGTGCCACCAGCAGAGATCGGGGATCCTATAATTCACCCCTCCACTTT. This codes for CATSRDRGSYNSPLHF.

V is TRBV11-2 and J is TRBJ2-5; TRBD1 matches at 7 bases. Germline CDR1 SGHAT, CDR2 FQNNGV. The CDR3 extends over 14 amino acids. The V segment lost 3 bases and the J segment 4 bases; nucleotides outside the gene matches: 5. CDR3 loop: CASSFHRGPETQYF. DNA of the CDR3: TGTGCCAGCAGCTTCCACAGGGGTCCAGAGACCCAGTACTTC.

The chain is built from TRBV6-2 or TRBV6-3 and TRBJ1-1; tentative D call: TRBD1 (5 bases). Germline V gene sequence: CDR1 MNHEY, CDR2 SVGEGT. V dropped 5 bases and J dropped 2 bases, with 15 bases sitting between them. This CDR3 is 15 amino acids long. Here the CDR3 reads CASSDPGKGNTEAFF. CDR3 DNA sequence: TGTGCCAGCAGTGACCCAGGGAAGGGTAACACTGAAGCTTTCTTT.

The chain couples TRBV6-5 to TRBJ1-2; D ambiguous. The ends were cut back, 8 bases at V and 5 bases at J, with 12 bases in the middle. The CDR3 loop spans 12 amino acids. Germline CDR1 MNHEY, CDR2 SVGAGI. CDR3 nucleotide sequence: TGTGCCAGCTCGGCCGGAGTATATGGCTACACCTTC. Translating it yields CASSAGVYGYTF.

The V gene is TRBV30, the J gene TRBJ1-1; possibly TRBD1 for D (6 bases). V lost 4 bases, J lost 5 bases, and 11 bases lay in between. In germline, CDR1 is GTSNPN, CDR2 SVGIG (reference sequence). The CDR3 totals 12 residues. The CDR3 nucleotides read TGTGCCTGGATCAACCAGGGGACTGAAGCTTTCTTT. Translating it yields CAWINQGTEAFF.